The rows below give T cell receptor beta chains drawn from one sample of a study of shared clonotypes between healthy human individuals. Profiled with immunoSEQ multiplex PCR; TCRdb holds only in-frame clones, not every one. The profile shows roughly 2 million clones, just under 95% of them singletons. The specimen sequenced was naive CD8+ T cells sorted from blood. The receptors derive from a man aged 18 to 30 in good health. Both conserved end residues are part of each CDR3. D genes are given only for firm matches. Some rows have no size entry. The others give once, few or many, or a class for an expanded clone.

>NA|TRBV6-5|TRBJ1-2|TRBD1
CASMGQGASYTF
TGTGCCAGCATGGGACAGGGGGCTAGCTACACCTTC
>NA|TRBV5-6|TRBJ2-1|NA
CASSLKHSYNEQFF
TGTGCCAGCAGCTTAAAACACTCCTACAATGAGCAGTTCTTC
>NA|TRBV7-9|TRBJ2-7|NA
CASTPNPIGHEQYF
TGTGCCAGCACCCCCAACCCAATCGGGCACGAGCAGTACTTC
>NA|TRBV28|TRBJ2-7|NA
CASSPGLYEQYF
TGTGCCAGCAGTCCTGGCCTTTACGAGCAGTACTTC
>NA|TRBV27|TRBJ2-1|NA
CASSFPGAYEQFF
TGTGCCAGCAGTTTCCCAGGGGCGTATGAGCAGTTCTTC
>NA|TRBV5-4|TRBJ2-7|NA
CASSPRGSPSYEQYF
TGTGCCAGCAGCCCTAGGGGGTCCCCCTCCTACGAGCAGTACTTC
>NA|TRBV21-1|TRBJ1-2|NA
CASSKARVGFGYTF
TGTGCCAGCAGCAAAGCGCGGGTCGGGTTCGGCTACACCTTC
>NA|TRBV10-3|TRBJ2-7|TRBD1
CAITPGDRVHEQYF
TGTGCCATCACTCCGGGGGACAGGGTCCACGAGCAGTACTTC
>NA|TRBV6-1|TRBJ2-2|NA
CASSDTTPFDTGELFF
TGTGCCAGCAGTGACACCACCCCTTTTGACACCGGGGAGCTGTTTTTT
>NA|TRBV19|TRBJ2-3|NA
CASSTAPWYTQYF
TGTGCCAGTAGTACCGCCCCTTGGTATACGCAGTATTTT
>NA|TRBV7-9|TRBJ1-1|NA
CASSSIEEPNTEAFF
TGTGCCAGCAGCTCAATAGAAGAACCCAACACTGAAGCTTTCTTT
>NA|TRBV2|TRBJ2-5|TRBD2
CASSYVLAEETQYF
TGTGCCAGCAGCTATGTACTAGCGGAAGAGACCCAGTACTTC
>NA|TRBV7-3|TRBJ1-4|NA
CASSFGRNNEKLFF
TGTGCCAGCAGCTTCGGACGGAACAATGAAAAACTGTTTTTT
>NA|TRBV28|TRBJ1-4|TRBD1
CASSLYGTGGFFNEKLFF
TGTGCCAGCAGTTTATATGGGACAGGGGGCTTCTTTAATGAAAAACTGTTTTTT
>NA|TRBV13|TRBJ2-7|NA
CASSLVHRRYEQYF
TGTGCCAGCAGCTTAGTGCACAGGCGCTACGAGCAGTACTTC
>NA|TRBV9|TRBJ1-2|NA
CASSASNGYTF
TGTGCCAGCAGCGCGAGTAATGGCTACACCTTC
>once|TRBV11-3|TRBJ2-5|NA
CASSHHYWSQETQYF
TGTGCCAGCAGCCACCATTACTGGAGCCAAGAGACCCAGTACTTC
>NA|TRBV7-8|TRBJ1-5|NA
CASSYPGPNQPQHF
TGTGCCAGCAGCTATCCCGGGCCCAATCAGCCCCAGCATTTT
>NA|TRBV7-2|TRBJ2-4|TRBD2
CASSTRLAGGLENIQYF
TGTGCCAGCAGCACAAGACTAGCGGGAGGACTCGAAAACATTCAGTACTTC
>NA|TRBV27|TRBJ2-7|TRBD2
CASSPSSGTVTYEQYF
TGTGCCAGCAGTCCGTCTAGCGGAACCGTGACCTACGAGCAGTACTTC
>NA|TRBV7-9|TRBJ2-7|TRBD1
CASSLGTGSPYEQYF
TGTGCCAGCAGCCTAGGGACAGGGAGCCCCTACGAGCAGTACTTC
>NA|TRBV5-8|TRBJ2-5|NA
CASSLGVELQETQYF
TGTGCCAGCAGCTTGGGTGTGGAACTCCAAGAGACCCAGTACTTC
>NA|TRBV10-1|TRBJ2-2|TRBD1
CASSDSPDRGSNTGELFF
TGCGCCAGCAGTGACTCTCCCGACAGGGGATCGAACACCGGGGAGCTGTTTTTT
>once|TRBV6-5|TRBJ2-7|NA
CASSPGPDNSYEQYF
TGTGCCAGCAGCCCCGGCCCTGACAACTCCTACGAGCAGTACTTC
>once|TRBV4-3|TRBJ2-7|TRBD2
CASSQDSTSGSHEQYF
TGCGCCAGCAGCCAAGATAGCACTAGCGGGAGCCACGAGCAGTACTTC
>NA|TRBV5-1|TRBJ2-7|NA
CASSLAFNYEQYF
TGCGCCAGCAGCTTGGCGTTTAACTACGAGCAGTACTTC
>NA|TRBV27|TRBJ1-2|TRBD1
CATRLQRGLNYGYTF
TGTGCCACCAGATTACAGAGGGGGCTGAACTATGGCTACACCTTC
>NA|TRBV15|TRBJ1-5|NA
CATSREMGPGILGQPQHF
TGTGCCACCAGCAGAGAAATGGGCCCAGGGATCCTCGGTCAGCCCCAGCATTTT
>NA|TRBV5-6|TRBJ2-3|TRBD2
CASSWGGDTQYF
TGTGCCAGCAGCTGGGGGGGAGATACGCAGTATTTT
>NA|TRBV27|TRBJ2-1|NA
CASSLIGFYNEQFF
TGTGCCAGCAGTTTAATAGGGTTCTACAATGAGCAGTTCTTC
>NA|TRBV30|TRBJ2-7|TRBD2
CAWSSTSGGNEQYF
TGTGCCTGGAGCTCGACTAGCGGGGGCAACGAGCAGTACTTC
>NA|TRBV27|TRBJ2-2|NA
CASSLLTGELFF
TGTGCCAGCAGTTTATTGACCGGGGAGCTGTTTTTT
>NA|TRBV14|TRBJ2-3|NA
CASSQGRIREDTQYF
TGTGCCAGCAGCCAGGGCAGGATACGAGAAGATACGCAGTATTTT
>NA|TRBV30|TRBJ2-3|NA
CAWRSPASTDTQYF
TGTGCCTGGAGGTCCCCTGCTAGCACAGATACGCAGTATTTT
>NA|TRBV11-2|TRBJ2-3|NA
CASRGTLSTDTQYF
TGTGCCAGCAGGGGGACACTTAGCACAGATACGCAGTATTTT
>NA|TRBV4-1|TRBJ1-5|NA
CASSQNPRYQPQHF
TGCGCCAGCAGCCAAAACCCCAGGTATCAGCCCCAGCATTTT
>NA|TRBV7-3|TRBJ2-1|TRBD1
CASSSRTGGNEQFF
TGTGCCAGCAGCTCACGGACAGGGGGCAATGAGCAGTTCTTC
>NA|TRBV23-1|TRBJ1-4|NA
CASIGKEGYEKLFF
TGCGCCAGCATAGGGAAGGAAGGGTATGAAAAACTGTTTTTT
>NA|TRBV5-1|TRBJ1-1|TRBD1
CVSSTGGTEAFF
TGCGTGAGTTCGACAGGGGGCACTGAAGCTTTCTTT
>NA|TRBV9|TRBJ1-4|NA
CASSPSGATNEKLFF
TGTGCCAGCAGCCCGAGTGGGGCGACTAATGAAAAACTGTTTTTT
>NA|TRBV6-4|TRBJ2-1|TRBD2
CASSPRETSLYEQFF
TGTGCCAGCAGTCCGCGGGAGACGTCCCTCTATGAGCAGTTCTTC
>once|TRBV4-1|TRBJ2-7|TRBD1
CASSQAGGVDEQYF
TGCGCCAGCAGCCAAGCAGGGGGAGTCGACGAGCAGTACTTC
>NA|TRBV28|TRBJ1-1|NA
CASSLVGGMNTEAFF
TGTGCCAGCAGTTTAGTGGGTGGCATGAACACTGAAGCTTTCTTT
>few|TRBV10-3|TRBJ1-1|NA
CAISVWGEEAFF
TGTGCCATCAGTGTCTGGGGTGAGGAGGCTTTCTTT
>NA|TRBV10-2|TRBJ2-7|NA
CASSEFYEQYF
TGCGCCAGCAGTGAATTCTACGAGCAGTACTTC
>once|TRBV6-5|TRBJ2-4|TRBD1
CASSSPRGKENIQYF
TGTGCCAGCAGTTCCCCCAGGGGGAAGGAAAACATTCAGTACTTC
>once|TRBV9|TRBJ2-2|TRBD2
CASSVEGTSGVLNTGELFF
TGTGCCAGCAGCGTAGAAGGGACTAGCGGGGTACTGAACACCGGGGAGCTGTTTTTT
>NA|TRBV6-1|TRBJ1-2|NA
CASSEEFLWEGNYGYTF
TGTGCCAGCAGTGAAGAGTTTCTTTGGGAGGGGAACTATGGCTACACCTTC
>NA|TRBV13|TRBJ2-3|NA
CASSLVGEGADTQYF
TGTGCCAGCAGCTTGGTCGGGGAAGGGGCAGATACGCAGTATTTT
>NA|TRBV19|TRBJ1-2|NA
CASSTPMDYTF
TGTGCCAGTAGTACCCCTATGGACTACACCTTC
>NA|TRBV29-1|TRBJ2-7|TRBD1
CSVRTGEAYEQYF
TGCAGCGTTAGGACAGGGGAGGCCTACGAGCAGTACTTC
>NA|TRBV27|TRBJ2-7|NA
CASSLSIMGLIPYEQYF
TGTGCCAGCAGTTTATCGATAATGGGACTCATCCCCTACGAGCAGTACTTC
>NA|TRBV19|TRBJ2-4|TRBD2
CASSILAGENIQYF
TGTGCCAGTAGTATACTAGCGGGGGAAAACATTCAGTACTTC
>NA|TRBV30|TRBJ1-2|NA
CAGEGGSANYGYTF
TGTGCCGGGGAGGGGGGGTCCGCTAACTATGGCTACACCTTC
>NA|TRBV7-9|TRBJ1-3|NA
CASSGQSSGNTIYF
TGTGCCAGCAGCGGACAGTCTTCTGGAAACACCATATATTTT
>NA|TRBV4-3|TRBJ2-3|NA
CASSQDWQRWSDTQYF
TGCGCCAGCAGCCAAGACTGGCAGCGTTGGTCGGATACGCAGTATTTT
>NA|TRBV9|TRBJ2-4|NA
CASSVTGGDIQYF
TGTGCCAGCAGCGTGACAGGCGGGGACATTCAGTACTTC
>NA|TRBV9|TRBJ1-2|NA
CASSVWASGNYGYTF
TGTGCCAGCAGCGTCTGGGCTTCTGGGAACTATGGCTACACCTTC
>NA|TRBV11-2|TRBJ2-7|NA
CASSLREQYF
TGTGCCAGCAGCTTAAGGGAGCAGTACTTC
>NA|TRBV7-9|TRBJ1-2|NA
CASSLDTGAEGYGYTF
TGTGCCAGCAGCTTAGACACGGGGGCTGAGGGCTATGGCTACACCTTC